The present T cell receptor (beta chain) was sequenced within a study of T cells expressing NK-cell markers. Notes on the study in general: These same clonotypes (in several donors) also led the CD3+CD56-NKG2C+ fraction. In roughly six donors, dominant NKG2C+ clonotypes were roughly 1.0-7.0% of CD8+ T cells.

The V gene's germline CDR1 is KGHSH and CDR2 LQKENI. The CDR3 is 16 residues long. TCRdb re-called the 5' RACE reads and catalogs CDR3 proteins one per entry, DNA excluded. The sample data list about 460,000 distinct CDR3 sequences. In regard to this clonotype: The antigen remains unidentified.

This rearrangement joins TRBV18 to TRBJ2-5. What was sequenced was blood T cells: a sorted CD56 or NKG2C T cell subset, CD4+ or CD8+ T cells, or bulk PBMC T cells (not recorded which). The source is a woman in her 50s in good health. This CDR3 reads CASSPLHQRYQETQYF.